This T cell receptor (beta chain) was identified during a study of shared clonotypes between healthy human individuals. Adult Caucasians living in Nashville, Tennessee made up all of the donors. Genomic DNA of unsorted samples came from some 90 million PBMCs. The ends lost 5 bases at V and 7 bases at J; junction bases unmatched: 14. CDR3 length equals 15 residues. Germline CDR1 reads SQVTM; CDR2 reads ANQGSEA. Unsorted PBMC contributed 250 to 300 ng DNA, 30,000 or so T cell genomes, to each replicate PCR. Assay used: immunoSEQ multiplex PCR; TCRdb lists only in-frame clones, some missing. The sample includes about half a million clones, over 70% of them seen just once.

Sequenced input: PBMCs. This TCR derives from a woman in her thirties or forties in good health. Some clones in this sample may be carry-over from other donors' samples. The J gene is TRBJ1-2, the V gene TRBV29-1; 9 nucleotides line up with TRBD1. This chain's CDR3 is CSVFTGGGPGRGYTF. The DNA for the CDR3 is TGCAGCGTTTTTACAGGGGGCGGTCCAGGCCGTGGCTACACCTTC.